The 3 T cell receptor beta chains presented below share a single source sample, sequenced in a study of control samples from healthy donors and cancer patients. TCRdb's copy holds only in-frame clones and misses some; the assay was immunoSEQ multiplex PCR. Among 100,000 to 150,000 clones listed, approximately 94% were seen once. The sequencing input was blood. The receptor set was obtained from a man aged 25-45 years in good health.

This sequence joins TRBV27 and TRBJ1-1; 10 bases agree with TRBD1. Germline-derived CDR1 and CDR2 are MNHEY and SMNVEV (reference sequence). Losses at the gene ends were 5 bases for V and 4 bases for J; bases not matched to a gene: 7. The CDR3 is 15 amino acids. The CDR3 nucleotides read TGTGCCAGCAGTCCGATTGGACAGGGGGGCACTGAAGCTTTCTTT. This codes for CASSPIGQGGTEAFF.

The chain employs TRBV5-1 and TRBJ2-7; 8 nucleotides line up with TRBD1. Germline CDR1 and CDR2: SGHRS and YFSETQ. Germline trimming cut 0 bases from V and 0 bases from J; bases unmatched to any gene: 2. The CDR3 runs to 15 residues. Written as DNA, the CDR3 is TGCGCCAGCAGCTTGGACGGACAGGGCTCCTACGAGCAGTACTTC. It encodes CASSLDGQGSYEQYF.

The chain links TRBV2 to TRBJ1-4; D not resolved. CDR1 and CDR2 from the germline V gene are SNHLY and FYNNEI. V was trimmed by 6 bases and J by 4 bases, leaving 6 bases between them. The CDR3 consists of 12 residues. The CDR3 loop reads CASRGSNEKLFF. The CDR3 bases are TGTGCCAGCAGGGGGAGTAATGAAAAACTGTTTTTT.